This paragraph reports one TCR beta chain. What this receptor recognizes is not known. No qualities accompany the bases; no much larger clone lies one base away. The library was produced with the immunoSEQ multiplex PCR assay. A mixture of 60 forward primers for TCR Vbeta segments and 13 reverse primers for TCR Jbeta segments was used in the multiplex PCR. Amplification of the CDR3 region of rearranged TCR beta genes was performed with a multiplex PCR assay on genomic DNA. The amplified TCR beta libraries were sequenced on the Illumina HiSeq System as 87-base-pair reads. As for how the authors treated the data: Across the 600 to 700 repertoires, a later analysis counted 80 million or so unique TCR beta chains, about 10 million of which were shared by at least two donors. Raw reads were error-corrected and collapsed into unique sequences by a nearest-neighbor algorithm in which closely related sequences were merged to remove PCR and sequencing errors. To assign V, D and J gene segments, CDR3 sequences were aligned to IMGT reference sequences. For a sequence to be retained, a match of at least six nucleotides to both a V gene segment and a J gene segment was required. Rearrangements were called productive when the CDR3 lacked stop codons and stayed in frame with V and J; all others were non-productive. CDR3 was defined according to IMGT convention as the region running from the second conserved V-encoded cysteine to the conserved J-encoded phenylalanine. The earlier analysis of about 640 of the donors excluded any sequence lacking an unambiguous match to a single V gene segment. In an earlier analysis of some 590 of the donors, a V segment was called functional when productive rearrangements were above 56.7%, and segregating when the standard deviation between donors exceeded 5%. A statistical classification framework was built for diagnosing cytomegalovirus status from the catalog of TCR beta chain sequences. In a later analysis, V and J genes were assigned by comparing TCR nucleotide sequences against IMGT/GENE-DB human TR gene sequences. The TCRdist pipeline was used in a later analysis to assign CDR3 sequences and most-parsimonious VDJ recombination scenarios. A later analysis defined each TCR beta chain by its CDR3 amino acid sequence plus V-gene family, and excluded reads lacking a unique V-gene family. To address suspected cross-contamination and a sequencing artifact, a later analysis removed 592 highly shared, low-generation-probability nucleotide sequences. A later analysis calculated a clonal expansion index for each public chain from normalized within-repertoire ranks of inferred template counts. A later analysis computed generation probabilities with a VDJ recombination model fitted to out-of-frame rearrangements, and checked the results against IGoR. In a later analysis, TCR-TCR, TCR-HLA and TCR-CMV co-occurrence was scored with hypergeometric tests, and a repertoire-size bias correction was applied to TCR pairs. In a later analysis, false discovery rates were estimated by permuting HLA or CMV assignments 20 times. In a later analysis, co-occurring TCRs were grouped using DBSCAN, with TCRdist sequence similarity added in when clustering inside HLA-allele-positive subsets. Repertoires with fewer than 30,000 or more than 120,000 public chains, plus five repertoires with anomalous nucleotide sharing, were excluded from co-occurrence clustering. TCRdb took this table from immuneACCESS and kept in-frame rearrangements with V and J called. Such tables lack part of the clones; where checked against another copy, unresolved V genes explain under half of the gap, and the rest is unexplained. That table furnishes V, J and clone size, whereas the DNA furnished D and trimming. This sample gives 100,000 to 150,000 clones in total; over 8.5% of them show up just once. 6% to 7.5% of the sample belongs to the ten largest clones.

The cohort comprised under 700 healthy bone marrow donors. At the time of sampling, every cohort member was nominally healthy, though immune exposures that went unrecorded were likely present. The donor tested CMV seropositive, placing the donor among the 290 or so seropositive members of the cohort. A peripheral blood sample was provided by each donor, and peripheral blood mononuclear cells were used for TCR beta sequencing. Genomic DNA was extracted from the blood cell samples with the Qiagen DNeasy Blood Extraction Kit. This record comes from a study of cytomegalovirus exposure and HLA in healthy donors (dated by TCRdb to 2015 to 2018). Context from the whole study: An earlier analysis of 587 of the donors reported about 280 Gb of sequence data and 117 million unique TCR beta sequences obtained from roughly 180 million T cells. An early release that covered approximately 600 HLA-typed donors contained around 300 gigabases of sequencing data and tens of millions of unique TCR sequences. The genetic ancestry cluster associated with self-reported Caucasian donors included 81% of the roughly 390 genotyped donors. The study aimed to test whether cataloging public T cell receptors could reveal signatures of past pathogen exposure. The T cell repertoires of roughly 660 subjects were profiled by immunosequencing and related to cytomegalovirus serostatus. In addition to the first cohort of 666 subjects, a separate validation cohort of 130 or so different subjects was used. The study combined high-throughput TCR immunosequencing, statistical association of individual TCRs with disease status, and machine learning to predict cytomegalovirus infection status. A later analysis re-examined previously published TCR beta repertoires from around 670 donors and added high-resolution HLA genotyping to investigate patterns of TCR occurrence. Rather than using new phenotypic data, the later analysis identified candidate immune exposures from TCR beta sequences and from how often those sequences occurred across donors. An earlier analysis of around 580 of the donors used high-throughput TCR beta sequencing to judge whether each TCR beta V gene segment behaved as functional or pseudogenic. Donor age, sex, ethnicity and CMV serostatus were collected together with the repertoire data. In a later genetic analysis, genome-wide SNP genotypes for about three fifths of the roughly 670 donors were used, and that subset was treated as a discovery cohort. Every repertoire in the discovery cohort had been generated on one and the same sequencing platform. Both class I and class II loci were covered by HLA typing, at four-digit resolution. Typing coverage differed by locus: A, B, C, DRB1 and DQB1 were typed in about 620-630 donors, DQA1 in roughly 510, DPA1 in some 610, and DPB1 in approximately 450. Several DR-DQ haplotypes were handled as single units for association and clustering because linkage in the cohort was strong. Among roughly 400 genotyped donors of the cohort, an average of roughly 230,000 unique TCR beta nucleotide sequences was sequenced per donor, of which 15% to 20% were non-productive.

General study outcomes and caveats: The classifier was reported to diagnose cytomegalovirus status with high specificity and sensitivity in both the original and validation cohorts. Strong co-occurrence of HLA alleles, especially DR and DQ, made assigning TCR associations to individual alleles difficult. A further reported finding was that TCR beta sequences accurately predicted the HLA-A and HLA-B alleles for most subjects in the first cohort. HLA typing was unavailable for some donors at each locus, so association tests used only the typed subset. A total of 164 TCR beta chains were listed by the study as associated with cytomegalovirus. In a later analysis, the rate of TCR association differed among HLA loci, with DRB1 alleles having the most associated TCRs and HLA-C alleles having the fewest. A later analysis reported that several top co-occurrence clusters appeared linked to parvovirus B19, influenza, CMV and Epstein-Barr virus. Most TCR sequences were seen in very few donors, while some public TCRs were found in many individuals. Presence/absence analyses assumed roughly uniform sequencing depth across donors, an assumption that may not hold. In a later genetic analysis, fewer N-insertions in productive TCRs were reported among donors in an Asian-associated ancestry cluster than the roughly 640-donor mean. In this cohort, only TCR beta chains were sequenced, and detectable features were limited by the absence of alpha or paired-chain data. The only immune exposure information available for the cohort was CMV serostatus. Broadly in line with IMGT annotations, most TCR beta V segments showed up in productive rearrangements about 87% or about 30% of the time in an earlier analysis of several hundred of the donors. The sequencing pipeline was judged likely to have produced a cluster of highly shared sequence variants as a technical artifact. Three of the identified cytomegalovirus-associated TCR beta chains were confirmed in vitro to be specific for cytomegalovirus antigens. A later analysis found that most CMV-associated TCR beta chains appeared HLA-restricted, with HLA associations seemingly driven largely by CMV exposure. An association between a missense DCLRE1C variant and V-gene and J-gene trimming of TCR beta chains was found in a later genetic analysis and replicated in an independent cohort. In a later analysis, HLA-associated TCR beta chains showed more clonal expansion and lower generation probabilities than non-associated chains that were equally common. In a later analysis, some 17,000 TCR beta sequences were associated with specific HLA alleles at a false discovery rate of 0.05. The authors suggested that the approach could potentially be extended to other disease states and immunological phenotypes. Linkage disequilibrium might explain the correlated functional status among segregating V segments, but an unknown experimental factor could not be ruled out. The earlier analysis of approximately 540 of the donors excluded some 15 rarely observed V segments, including chromosome 9 orphons, because counts were too low.

Sequenced material: PBMCs. The TCR originated in a woman aged 40-49 years in good health and CMV-seropositive.

The sequenced DNA: TGTGCCAGCAGCGCCTCGGGACAGGGTAGGAATGAGCAGTTCTTC. It is translated as CASSASGQGRNEQFF. Here the chain combines TRBV6-6 and TRBJ2-1, with 9 middle bases fitting TRBD1. The CDR3 covers 15 residues, taking in both the cysteine and the phenylalanine. CDR3 DNA only is kept here, 45 bases in frame from base 1. Trimmed from V: 6 bases; trimmed from J: 7 bases; junction bases lacking a gene match: 10. In the germline V gene (reference sequence), CDR1 corresponds to MNHNY and CDR2 to SVGAGI.